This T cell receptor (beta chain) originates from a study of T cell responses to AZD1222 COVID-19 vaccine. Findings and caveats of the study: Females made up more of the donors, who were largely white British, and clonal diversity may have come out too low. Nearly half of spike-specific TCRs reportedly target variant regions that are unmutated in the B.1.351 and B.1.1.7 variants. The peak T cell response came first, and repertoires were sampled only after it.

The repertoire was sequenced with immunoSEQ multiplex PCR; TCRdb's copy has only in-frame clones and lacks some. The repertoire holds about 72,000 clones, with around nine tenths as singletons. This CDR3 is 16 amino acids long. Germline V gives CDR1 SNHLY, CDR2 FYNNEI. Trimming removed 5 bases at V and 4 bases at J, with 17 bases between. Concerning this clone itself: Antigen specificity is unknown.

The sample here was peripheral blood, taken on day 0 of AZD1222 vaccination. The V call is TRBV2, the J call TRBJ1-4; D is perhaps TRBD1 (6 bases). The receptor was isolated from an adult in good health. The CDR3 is CASSPTDRFVNEKLFF. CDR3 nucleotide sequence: TGTGCCAGCAGTCCGACGGACAGATTCGTTAATGAAAAACTGTTTTTT. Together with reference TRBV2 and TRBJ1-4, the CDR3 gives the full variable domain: EPEVTQTPSHQVTQMGQEVILRCVPISNHLYFYWYRQILGQKVEFLVSFYNNEISEKSEIFDDQFSVERPDGSNFTLKIRSTKLEDSAMYFCASSPTDRFVNEKLFFGSGTQLSVL.